This T cell receptor (beta chain) was sequenced during a study of PD-1 blockade in classical Hodgkin lymphoma. Whole-study results and caveats: Healthy donors reportedly exceeded newly diagnosed patients in baseline TCR diversity.

All patients experienced relapse after autologous stem cell transplantation, and brentuximab vedotin exposure was variable. Repertoires were generated with immunoSEQ multiplex PCR, while TCRdb's copy carries only in-frame clones and drops some. Of about 20,000 clones detected, 77% appear once; the ten largest clones hold 40% to 50%. V gave up 10 bases and J gave up 7 bases; unmatched junction bases: 4. Germline V gene sequence: CDR1 SNHLY, CDR2 FYNNEI. CDR3 length: 13 residues. Remarks on this clone: Antigen unknown.

The chain employs TRBV2 and TRBJ2-2; TRBD2 matches 12 bases. This material consisted of peripheral blood mononuclear cells (PBMCs), taken before the second cycle of nivolumab. The source of this sequence is a human donor with classical Hodgkin lymphoma. In DNA form, the CDR3 reads TGTGCCAAAAGACTAGCGGGAGTCGGGGAGCTGTTTTTT. Amino acids: CAKRLAGVGELFF.